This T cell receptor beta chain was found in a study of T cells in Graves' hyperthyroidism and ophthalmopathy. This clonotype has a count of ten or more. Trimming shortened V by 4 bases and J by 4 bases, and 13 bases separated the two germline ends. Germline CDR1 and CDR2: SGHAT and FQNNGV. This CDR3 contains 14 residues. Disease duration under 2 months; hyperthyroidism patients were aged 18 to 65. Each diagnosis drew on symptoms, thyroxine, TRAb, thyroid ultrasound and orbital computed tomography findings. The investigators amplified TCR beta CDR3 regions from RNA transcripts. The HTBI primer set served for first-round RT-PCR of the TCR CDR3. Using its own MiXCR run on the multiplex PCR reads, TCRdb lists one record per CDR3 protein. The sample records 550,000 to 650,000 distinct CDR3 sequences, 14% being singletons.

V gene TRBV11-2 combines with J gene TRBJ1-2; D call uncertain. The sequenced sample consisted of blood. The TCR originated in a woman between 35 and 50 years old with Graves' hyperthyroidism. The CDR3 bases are TGTGCCAGCAGCTCAGACCTCCGGGTCTATGGCTACACCTTC. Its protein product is CASSSDLRVYGYTF.